Presented here are 5 T cell receptor beta chains from one specimen sequenced in a study of cytotoxic CD8 clonotypes in ibrutinib-treated CLL. Only in-frame clones appear in the TCRdb table, and some are missing; sequencing was by immunoSEQ multiplex PCR. The table shows 26,000 or so clones, with 62% occurring only once. The sample in question was PBMCs, obtained before ibrutinib treatment. The origin of the receptors is a human donor with chronic lymphocytic leukemia.

In its sample, this clone was seen a few times. This rearrangement joins TRBV20-1 to TRBJ1-2; perhaps TRBD1 as D (5 bases). Germline CDR1 and CDR2: DFQATT and SNEGSKA (reference sequence). This CDR3 is built from 10 residues. Trimming removed 4 bases at V and 7 bases at J, with 7 bases between. The CDR3 coding sequence is TGCAGTGCTACGGGGGGTGGCTACACCTTC. Its translation: CSATGGGYTF.

This clone was counted only a few times. The V gene is TRBV18, the J gene TRBJ1-5; 9 nucleotides agree with TRBD1. The CDR3 length is 13 residues. The J segment lost 4 bases and the V segment lost 6 bases, leaving 1 base of the junction unmatched. Germline V gives CDR1 KGHSH, CDR2 LQKENI. CDR3 residues: CASSGQGNQPQHF. CDR3 DNA sequence: TGTGCCAGCTCGGGACAGGGTAATCAGCCCCAGCATTTT.

The gene calls are TRBV18 and TRBJ2-2; possibly TRBD2 for D (5 bases). Germline V CDR1 and CDR2: KGHSH, LQKENI. The CDR3 extends over 16 amino acids. V lost 1 base and J lost 3, with 12 bases in between. The DNA for the CDR3 is TGTGCCAGCTCACCACGGGTGTCGCGGGACACCGGGGAGCTGTTTTTT. Translated: CASSPRVSRDTGELFF.

This chain links TRBV6-5 with TRBJ1-3; D gene ambiguous. The germline CDR1 and CDR2 sequences are MNHEY and SVGAGI. The CDR3 is made up of 15 amino acids. Trimming stripped 0 bases from V and 1 base from J, with 7 bases between. The CDR3 loop is CASSYSTQSGNTIYF. CDR3 coding DNA: TGTGCCAGCAGTTACTCGACGCAGTCTGGAAACACCATATATTTT.

The sample holds a few counts of this clone. CDR3 in DNA: TGTGCCACCTCCTTTGAAAGCACTGAAGCTTTCTTT. This translates into CATSFESTEAFF. V usage is TRBV10-3 and J usage is TRBJ1-1; unclear D gene. This CDR3 region has 12 residues. The V gene lost 10 bases and the J gene lost 4 bases, with 13 bases spanning the gap. CDR1 ENHRY and CDR2 SYGVKD come from the germline V gene.